These 22 T cell receptor beta chains share one sample of origin, sequenced in a study of blood T cell repertoires in COVID-19 (dated by TCRdb to about 2020). Library preparation was by the immunoSEQ multiplex PCR assay. TCRdb's version of the immuneACCESS table is confined to in-frame rearrangements and falls short of the full clone set. An unresolved V gene accounts for under half of the shortfall where checked; the remainder is of unknown origin. For this sample the table gives 400,000 to 550,000 clones, of which roughly 91% were detected only once. The ten biggest clones cover approximately 4.3% of the sample. Specimen: peripheral blood. Every receptor here comes from a woman aged 30 to 39 with acute or convalescent COVID-19.

This chain links TRBV28 with TRBJ1-1; 7 bases agree with TRBD1. The CDR3 is 14 residues long. V shed 3 bases and J 5 bases; nucleotides not matched to a gene: 6. The germline V gene encodes CDR1 MDHEN and CDR2 SYDVKM. This CDR3 is CASSLYRGRTEAFF. The CDR3 DNA follows: TGTGCCAGCAGTTTGTACAGGGGTCGGACTGAAGCTTTCTTT.

This clone was counted only a few times. The chain couples TRBV7-2 to TRBJ2-7; D is uncertain. Germline V gene sequence: CDR1 SGHTA, CDR2 FQGNSA. This CDR3 region has 16 residues. Trimming left V 0 bases short and J 2 bases short, with 14 bases between. The CDR3 nucleotides are TGTGCCAGCAGCTTAGCGCTGAGCTACGTCCCCTACGAGCAGTACTTC. It yields the protein CASSLALSYVPYEQYF.

The gene calls are TRBV27 and TRBJ1-5, with TRBD1 as a possible D gene (6 bases). This CDR3 contains 15 residues. CDR1 MNHEY and CDR2 SMNVEV come from the germline V gene (reference sequence). Trimming took 5 bases from V and 3 from J, leaving 14 bases between them. The CDR3 DNA sequence: TGTGCCAGCAGTCCCGCAGGGGCGATCAATCAGCCCCAGCATTTT. Amino acids: CASSPAGAINQPQHF.

The chain links TRBV6-5 to TRBJ2-2, with 9 bases aligning to TRBD1. V shed 8 bases and J 4 bases; nucleotides not matched to a gene: 8. CDR1 is MNHEY and CDR2 is SVGAGI in the germline V gene. This CDR3 has 15 residues. CDR3 DNA: TGTGCCAGCGCTCCCGGGACAGGGTTCACCGGGGAGCTGTTTTTT. Its protein is CASAPGTGFTGELFF.

The CDR3 coding sequence is TGTGCCAGCAGCCCCGGGACAGGTTGGGTCGGCTACACCTTC. Its translation is CASSPGTGWVGYTF. The V and J genes are TRBV6-5 and TRBJ1-2; 8 nucleotides line up with TRBD1. The CDR3 spans 14 residues. The V gene end was trimmed by 6 bases and the J gene end by 8 bases; junction bases not matched to a gene: 11. CDR1 and CDR2 (germline): MNHEY, SVGAGI.

The chain employs TRBV9 and TRBJ2-5, with D possibly TRBD1 on 6 matching bases. CDR3 size: 13 residues. The V gene lost 0 bases and the J gene lost 5 bases, with 8 bases spanning the gap. Germline CDR1 reads SGDLS; CDR2 reads YYNGEE. In nucleotides, the CDR3 is TGTGCCAGCAGCGTAGCAGGGGACGAGACCCAGTACTTC. It is translated as CASSVAGDETQYF.

V and J are TRBV4-1 and TRBJ2-7, with 12 bases aligning to TRBD1. Germline CDR1 MGHRA, CDR2 YSYEKL. V lost 3 bases, J lost 7 bases, and 4 bases stayed unmatched. The CDR3 sequence is 14 residues long. CDR3 sequence reads: CASSQGQGAGEQYF. The DNA of the CDR3 is TGCGCCAGCAGCCAGGGACAGGGGGCGGGGGAGCAGTACTTC.

The CDR3, as DNA: TGTGCCAGCCGGGGGTTCCACGAGCAGTACTTC. Its translation: CASRGFHEQYF. The genes are TRBV2 and TRBJ2-7; the D gene is possibly TRBD2 (6 bases). Looked up from germline, CDR1 is SNHLY and CDR2 is FYNNEI. Trimming took off 8 bases at V and 5 bases at J, with 10 bases between the two ends. The CDR3 has 11 residues.

V is TRBV29-1 and J is TRBJ2-3; TRBD2 is a possible D gene (6 bases). Germline CDR1 SQVTM, CDR2 ANQGSEA. With 1 base removed from V and 4 bases from J, the gap between germline ends came to 12 bases. The length of the CDR3 is 14 residues. The CDR3 DNA is TGCAGCGTTGAAGGGGGTAGCGGCGCAGATACGCAGTATTTT. This translates into CSVEGGSGADTQYF.

CDR3 amino acids: CASTTGGGLGNTIYF. In DNA form, the CDR3 reads TGTGCCAGCACAACCGGGGGGGGACTGGGAAACACCATATATTTT. The chain carries TRBV28 and TRBJ1-3; D might be TRBD1 (5 bases). From germline, CDR1 is MDHEN and CDR2 SYDVKM. Between the trimmed V and J ends, which lost 7 bases and 4 bases, there was a span of 17 bases. The length of the CDR3 is 15 residues.

The chain combines TRBV7-9 with TRBJ1-3; D may be TRBD1 (5 bases). The CDR3 totals 15 residues. The germline CDR1 and CDR2 sequences are SEHNR and FQNEAQ (reference sequence). The V end was cut by 3 bases, the J end by 0 bases, with 9 bases between. CDR3 region: CASSLAGLSGNTIYF. The CDR3 coding sequence is TGTGCCAGCAGCTTGGCAGGGCTCTCTGGAAACACCATATATTTT.

This sequence joins TRBV13 and TRBJ2-3, with D possibly matching TRBD1 (6 bases). The CDR3 runs 14 residues. Per the germline V gene, CDR1 is PRHDT and CDR2 is FYEKMQ (reference sequence). The V gene lost 3 bases and the J gene lost 3 bases, with 10 bases spanning the gap. As DNA, the CDR3 is TGTGCCAGCAGCTTCAGGGGCGAAACAGATACGCAGTATTTT. Translating gives CASSFRGETDTQYF.

This clone has more than one count but fewer than ten. V usage is TRBV3-1 (or the pseudogene TRBV3-2) and J usage is TRBJ2-3; D is unclear. The CDR3 is 13 amino acids. Trimming took 5 bases from V and 3 from J, leaving 9 bases between them. Germline CDR1 and CDR2: LGHDT and YNNKEL (reference sequence). The CDR3, as DNA: TGTGCCAGCAGCACACGAGGAACAGATACGCAGTATTTT. This gives the protein CASSTRGTDTQYF.

The chain carries TRBV28 and TRBJ2-2, with a possible D match to TRBD2 (7 bases). V was cut by 2 bases and J by 5 bases, with 12 bases left in between. Germline assignment: CDR1 MDHEN and CDR2 SYDVKM. CDR3 length: 15 residues. In DNA, the CDR3 is TGTGCCAGCAGTTTAGGGGGGGCACCTACCGGGGAGCTGTTTTTT. Protein: CASSLGGAPTGELFF.

The V gene is TRBV30, the J gene TRBJ1-3, with a weak D call TRBD1 (6 bases). The CDR3 sequence is 13 residues long. Looked up from germline, CDR1 is GTSNPN and CDR2 is SVGIG (reference sequence). The ends were cut back, 5 bases at V and 3 bases at J, with 11 bases in the middle. Here the CDR3 DNA reads TGTGCCTGGGAGGGGGATTTTGGAAACACCATATATTTT. It translates to CAWEGDFGNTIYF.

The V gene is TRBV5-1, the J gene TRBJ2-4; TRBD2 aligns across 15 bases. The CDR3 consists of 16 residues. Germline assignment: CDR1 SGHRS and CDR2 YFSETQ. V trimming: 4 bases; J trimming: 8 bases; junction bases outside the gene matches: 7. CDR3 residues: CASSQGTSGGSDIQYF. The DNA for the CDR3 is TGCGCCAGCAGCCAAGGGACTAGCGGGGGGTCAGACATTCAGTACTTC.

This rearrangement joins TRBV10-3 to TRBJ1-2, with D uncertain. Trimming took off 4 bases at V and 8 bases at J, with 11 bases between the two ends. The germline CDR1 and CDR2 sequences are ENHRY and SYGVKD. CDR3 size: 12 residues. The CDR3 nucleotides read TGTGCCATCAGTGCCACCGAGATCGGCTACACCTTC. Its translation is CAISATEIGYTF.

The rearrangement uses TRBV3-1 (or the pseudogene TRBV3-2) and TRBJ2-1; D is uncertain. Germline CDR1 and CDR2: LGHDT and YNNKEL (reference sequence). Trimming stripped 5 bases from V and 1 base from J, with 9 bases between. CDR3 length: 14 residues. The CDR3 sequence: CASSSLGSYNEQFF. The CDR3 nucleotides are TGTGCCAGCAGCTCACTCGGGTCCTACAATGAGCAGTTCTTC.

The CDR3 region is CASSLTGVVDTQYF. The CDR3 coding sequence is TGTGCCAGCAGCCTAACAGGGGTGGTGGATACGCAGTATTTT. The chain joins TRBV7-9 to TRBJ2-3, with 7 bases matching TRBD1. The CDR3 contains 14 residues. Germline V gene lookup returns CDR1 SEHNR and CDR2 FQNEAQ (reference sequence). The V segment lost 5 bases and the J segment 6 bases; nucleotides outside the gene matches: 8.

In regard to this clone: Other nucleotide sequences from this sample produce the same CDR3. The rearrangement links TRBV6-5 to TRBJ2-1; perhaps TRBD2 as D (5 bases). V was pared by 2 bases and J by 7 bases, with 6 bases between. CDR1 MNHEY and CDR2 SVGAGI come from the germline V gene. This CDR3 spans 12 amino acids. CDR3 loop: CASSYEGNEQFF. The DNA for the CDR3 is TGTGCCAGCAGTTACGAGGGTAATGAGCAGTTCTTC.

The chain links TRBV5-5 to TRBJ2-5; 9 positions match TRBD2. This CDR3 is 17 amino acids long. The V segment lost 4 bases and the J segment 4 bases; nucleotides outside the gene matches: 14. Germline V CDR1 and CDR2: SGHKS, YYEKEE (reference sequence). In DNA, the CDR3 is TGTGCCAGCAGCCCCGGGGGCCTAGCGGGGAGGGGAGAGACCCAGTACTTC. Amino acid sequence: CASSPGGLAGRGETQYF.

The DNA for the CDR3 is TGTGCCAGCAGTTACGGGACAGGGGGCTACAATGAGCAGTTCTTC. Protein sequence: CASSYGTGGYNEQFF. This sequence joins TRBV6-5 and TRBJ2-1; 11 bases agree with TRBD1. Unmatched junction bases numbered 0, after V lost 2 bases and J lost 3 bases. The CDR3 covers 15 residues. Germline values: CDR1 MNHEY, CDR2 SVGAGI.